A single sample gave rise to the 28 T cell receptor beta chains below, sequenced in a study of TIL therapy for anti-PD-1-resistant metastatic lung cancer. Time point in this sample: pre-treatment sample, taken before nivolumab and TIL therapy. Sequencing used immunoSEQ v3. Data came from immunoSEQ multiplex PCR; TCRdb stores just in-frame clones and leaves some out. The sample lists about 59,000 clones; around four fifths were seen once. The sample consisted of blood, taken at baseline. These receptor sequences come from a person aged 25-80 years with non-small cell lung cancer.

The V and J genes are TRBV7-2 and TRBJ2-1; 7 nucleotides line up with TRBD2. Germline CDR1 SGHTA, CDR2 FQGNSA. The CDR3 length is 14 residues. With V trimmed by 10 bases and J by 6 bases, 12 bases remained unmatched. The DNA for the CDR3 is TGTGCCAACAAAGCAGCGGGAAGGGTCAATGAGCAGTTCTTC. Its protein is CANKAAGRVNEQFF.

This chain links TRBV5-1 with TRBJ1-5, with TRBD1 as a possible D gene (6 bases). Germline CDR1 is SGHRS and CDR2 is YFSETQ. CDR3 length: 14 residues. V shed 2 bases and J shed 1 base, with 7 bases lying between them. The CDR3 sequence is CASSLGGSNQPQHF. DNA of the CDR3: TGCGCCAGCAGCTTAGGGGGGAGCAATCAGCCCCAGCATTTT.

In this sample, this clone turned up once. This rearrangement joins TRBV19 to TRBJ2-3, with D uncertain. This CDR3 spans 13 amino acids. The germline V and J ends were trimmed by 5 bases and 0 bases, with 6 bases remaining between them. Germline values: CDR1 LNHDA, CDR2 SQIVND (reference sequence). The CDR3 loop is CASSQASTDTQYF. CDR3 DNA: TGTGCCAGTAGTCAGGCTAGCACAGATACGCAGTATTTT.

The rearrangement links TRBV7-9 to TRBJ2-3, with 7 bases fitting TRBD2. V gave up 4 bases and J gave up 10 bases; unmatched junction bases: 5. The CDR3 consists of 12 residues. The germline CDR1 and CDR2 sequences are SEHNR and FQNEAQ (reference sequence). CDR3 protein: CASSSGLGSQYF. CDR3 nucleotide sequence: TGTGCCAGCAGCTCCGGACTAGGGTCGCAGTATTTT. Drawing the rest from reference TRBV7-9 and TRBJ2-3, the complete variable domain is DTGVSQNPRHKITKRGQNVTFRCDPISEHNRLYWYRQTLGQGPEFLTYFQNEAQLEKSRLLSDRFSAERPKGSFSTLEIQRTEQGDSAMYLCASSSGLGSQYFGPGTRLTVL.

The rearrangement links TRBV5-1 to TRBJ2-2, with 8 bases matching TRBD1. Trimming at V came to 4 bases and at J to 0 bases, leaving 14 bases not matched to a gene. The CDR3 contains 19 residues. Germline V gene sequence: CDR1 SGHRS, CDR2 YFSETQ. The CDR3 is CASSPNPQGANPNTGELFF. The CDR3 DNA sequence: TGCGCCAGCAGCCCAAACCCTCAGGGGGCCAACCCGAACACCGGGGAGCTGTTTTTT.

CDR3 sequence reads: CASSEPLIYEQYF. CDR3 DNA: TGTGCCAGCAGTGAACCCCTCATCTACGAGCAGTACTTC. The chain joins TRBV2 to TRBJ2-7; D is uncertain. Trimming took 2 bases from V and 3 from J, leaving 8 bases between them. The CDR3 is made up of 13 amino acids. Per germline, CDR1 SNHLY and CDR2 FYNNEI.

The genes are TRBV11-2 and TRBJ2-1; the D is unclear. V dropped 1 base and J dropped 3 bases, with 10 bases sitting between them. The CDR3 totals 15 residues. Germline lookup yields CDR1 SGHAT and CDR2 FQNNGV. CDR3 in amino acids: CASSLVAVHYNEQFF. In DNA form, the CDR3 reads TGTGCCAGCAGCTTAGTCGCAGTTCACTACAATGAGCAGTTCTTC.

The chain employs TRBV7-6 and TRBJ2-1; 15 bases are a match to TRBD2. CDR3 size: 15 residues. The V gene end was trimmed by 7 bases and the J gene end by 7 bases; junction bases not matched to a gene: 5. The V gene's germline CDR1 is SGHVS and CDR2 FNYEAQ. This CDR3 is CASKGLAGGENEQFF. The CDR3 DNA reads TGTGCCAGCAAAGGACTAGCGGGAGGGGAGAATGAGCAGTTCTTC.

The chain uses TRBV4-3 and TRBJ2-2, with D possibly being TRBD1 (6 bases). The CDR3 covers 19 residues. The germline V gene encodes CDR1 LGHNA and CDR2 YSLEER. The ends were cut back, 0 bases at V and 0 bases at J, with 17 bases in the middle. The CDR3 DNA is TGCGCCAGCAGCCAAGAAGTCCGGGACACCTACGCGAACACCGGGGAGCTGTTTTTT. Encoded protein: CASSQEVRDTYANTGELFF.

This clone was picked up a small number of times. The chain couples TRBV4-1 to TRBJ1-5; D possibly corresponds to TRBD1 (5 bases). Trimming removed 0 bases at V and 5 bases at J, with 14 bases between. CDR3 length: 16 residues. Germline-derived CDR1 and CDR2 are MGHRA and YSYEKL. The CDR3 DNA follows: TGCGCCAGCAGCCAAGATCACGCAGGGTTATATCAGCCCCAGCATTTT. This sequence encodes CASSQDHAGLYQPQHF.

The chain recombines TRBV7-8 with TRBJ2-7; TRBD1 matches at 12 bases. The germline V gene has CDR1 SGHVS and CDR2 FQNEAQ. V was clipped by 6 bases and J by 0 bases; unmatched bases: 9. The CDR3 covers 17 residues. The CDR3 nucleotides are TGTGCCAGCAGACCAGCTCCGGGACAGGGGGCCTCCTACGAGCAGTACTTC. Its protein is CASRPAPGQGASYEQYF. Full variable domain (rest looked up from reference TRBV7-8 and TRBJ2-7): GAGVSQSPRYKVAKRGQDVALRCDPISGHVSLFWYQQALGQGPEFLTYFQNEAQLDKSGLPSDRFFAERPEGSVSTLKIQRTQQEDSAVYLCASRPAPGQGASYEQYFGPGTRLTVT.

The CDR3 DNA reads TGTGCCAGCAGCTCCTACATTGGCTCCTACAATGAGCAGTTCTTC. Translated: CASSSYIGSYNEQFF. The rearrangement joins TRBV5-4 to TRBJ2-1; D not resolved. The CDR3 runs to 15 residues. Germline assignment: CDR1 SGHNT and CDR2 YYREEE (reference sequence). Between the trimmed V and J ends, which lost 3 bases and 0 bases, there was a span of 10 bases.

The chain is built from TRBV7-2 and TRBJ1-3; 7 bases agree with TRBD1. The germline CDR1 and CDR2 sequences are SGHTA and FQGNSA. The CDR3 sequence is 15 residues long. V shed 3 bases, J shed 4 bases, and the junction held 6 bases outside the gene matches. CDR3 sequence reads: CASSFSGGAGNTIYF. For the CDR3, the DNA is TGTGCCAGCAGCTTTTCAGGGGGAGCGGGAAACACCATATATTTT.

This rearrangement joins TRBV29-1 to TRBJ1-2; D gene uncertain. Germline V lookup: CDR1 SQVTM, CDR2 ANQGSEA. V lost 6 bases, J lost 1 base, and 24 bases lay in between. The CDR3 runs 17 residues. CDR3 in DNA: TGCAGCGTCCTGGATAGTTTCCGGCAGCGGAGTAACTATGGCTACACCTTC. Translation: CSVLDSFRQRSNYGYTF.

The chain links TRBV2 to TRBJ1-3; no reliable D call. Germline CDR1 is SNHLY and CDR2 is FYNNEI. This CDR3 contains 15 residues. Trimming shortened V by 2 bases and J by 2 bases, and 10 bases separated the two germline ends. The CDR3 loop is CASSESRGTGNTIYF. CDR3 in DNA: TGTGCCAGCAGTGAATCCCGAGGAACTGGAAACACCATATATTTT.

In DNA, the CDR3 is TGTGCCAGCAGCTGGACTAGCGGCTTAAACATTCAGTACTTC. This sequence encodes CASSWTSGLNIQYF. The chain uses TRBV5-8 and TRBJ2-4, with 10 nucleotides matching TRBD2. Germline CDR1 is SGHTS and CDR2 is YDEGEE. The CDR3 runs 14 residues. V gave up 3 bases and J gave up 6 bases; unmatched junction bases: 3.

In its sample, this clone was seen a few times. The gene calls are TRBV5-1 and TRBJ2-2; TRBD1 aligns across 8 bases. CDR1 is SGHRS, CDR2 YFSETQ, per germline. CDR3 size: 15 residues. The V gene end was trimmed by 4 bases and the J gene end by 1 base; junction bases not matched to a gene: 3. Here the CDR3 reads CASSTGTGNTGELFF. The CDR3 DNA sequence: TGCGCCAGCAGCACCGGGACAGGGAACACCGGGGAGCTGTTTTTT.

The chain links TRBV7-2 to TRBJ1-6; D uncertain. Trimming stripped 1 base from V and 3 bases from J, with 19 bases between. Germline V lookup: CDR1 SGHTA, CDR2 FQGNSA. This CDR3 contains 19 residues. The CDR3 is CASSLGEESPLYYNSPLHF. CDR3 bases: TGTGCCAGCAGCTTAGGGGAGGAGTCACCATTATACTATAATTCACCCCTCCACTTT.

The chain combines TRBV29-1 with TRBJ2-4, with 8 bases that match TRBD2. CDR1 SQVTM and CDR2 ANQGSEA come from the germline V gene. V shed 0 bases and J 5 bases; nucleotides not matched to a gene: 9. The CDR3 runs to 16 residues. The CDR3 loop is CSVEEASGSPQNIQYF. In DNA, the CDR3 is TGCAGCGTTGAAGAGGCAAGCGGGAGTCCCCAAAACATTCAGTACTTC.

The V call is TRBV6-5, the J call TRBJ1-1; D is perhaps TRBD1 (5 bases). This CDR3 region has 14 residues. Germline values: CDR1 MNHEY, CDR2 SVGAGI. Trimming left V 10 bases short and J 6 bases short, with 21 bases between. The CDR3, as DNA: TGTGCCACCCAGGGTCGCCTTATCTCTTCTGAAGCTTTCTTT. Its translation: CATQGRLISSEAFF.

This chain joins TRBV7-2 and TRBJ1-1, with D unresolved. Per germline, CDR1 SGHTA and CDR2 FQGNSA. The CDR3 is 16 amino acids. The V and J ends lost 2 bases and 0 bases respectively, with 13 bases between them. The CDR3 protein is CASSLSPEFMNTEAFF. CDR3 nucleotide sequence: TGTGCCAGCAGCTTAAGCCCGGAGTTCATGAACACTGAAGCTTTCTTT. Drawing the rest from reference TRBV7-2 and TRBJ1-1, the complete variable domain is GAGVSQSPSNKVTEKGKDVELRCDPISGHTALYWYRQSLGQGLEFLIYFQGNSAPDKSGLPSDRFSAERTGGSVSTLTIQRTQQEDSAVYLCASSLSPEFMNTEAFFGQGTRLTVV.

The chain links TRBV20-1 to TRBJ1-3; D is uncertain. Per germline, CDR1 DFQATT and CDR2 SNEGSKA (reference sequence). V was clipped by 5 bases and J by 5 bases, with 7 bases between them. The CDR3 runs to 11 residues. CDR3: CSAPGRNTIYF. The CDR3 nucleotides are TGCAGTGCTCCCGGACGAAACACCATATATTTT.

The V gene is TRBV18, the J gene TRBJ2-7; 10 nucleotides match TRBD1. The germline CDR1 and CDR2 sequences are KGHSH and LQKENI. With 6 bases clipped from V and 4 bases from J, the junction kept 9 bases outside the gene matches. CDR3 length: 15 amino acids. The CDR3 bases are TGTGCCAGCTCTCAAATGACGGGACAGGGGTACGAGCAGTACTTC. Encoded protein: CASSQMTGQGYEQYF.

This clone was seen at least ten times. This chain joins TRBV7-9 and TRBJ2-5, with 7 bases lining up with TRBD2. J gave up 0 bases and V 4 bases, and 14 bases lay outside the gene matches. The CDR3 is 18 residues long. CDR1 and CDR2 (germline): SEHNR, FQNEAQ (reference sequence). The DNA for the CDR3 is TGTGCCAGCAGCTCGTGGGGGGGAAAGATACACGACCAAGAGACCCAGTACTTC. Its protein is CASSSWGGKIHDQETQYF.

This clone was found a few times. The rearrangement joins TRBV6-1 to TRBJ1-6; D is uncertain. Germline V gene sequence: CDR1 MNHNS, CDR2 SASEGT. V dropped 2 bases and J dropped 14 bases, with 13 bases sitting between them. This CDR3 has 13 amino acids. The CDR3 sequence is CASSETPRWTLHF. The CDR3 DNA sequence: TGTGCCAGCAGTGAAACGCCTCGATGGACCCTCCACTTT.

V and J are TRBV4-3 and TRBJ2-1, with no clear D. The CDR3 is 15 residues long. The V gene lost 0 bases and the J gene lost 2 bases, with 8 bases spanning the gap. Germline assignment: CDR1 LGHNA and CDR2 YSLEER. CDR3 sequence reads: CASSQDTWAYNEQFF. The DNA of the CDR3 is TGCGCCAGCAGCCAAGATACCTGGGCCTACAATGAGCAGTTCTTC.

The rearrangement joins TRBV28 to TRBJ1-2; TRBD1 aligns across 7 bases. Germline V gene data show CDR1 as MDHEN and CDR2 as SYDVKM. Trimming cost V 5 bases and J 3 bases; bases outside gene matches: 6. The length of the CDR3 is 14 residues. CDR3 bases: TGTGCCAGCAGTCTTAACAGGGGCTACTATGGCTACACCTTC. Residues: CASSLNRGYYGYTF.

CDR3 in DNA: TGTGCCTGGAGTGTTTTGGCGACAGGGGATGGTGGCTACACCTTC. It translates to CAWSVLATGDGGYTF. V and J are TRBV30 and TRBJ1-2; TRBD1 matches 8 bases. This CDR3 has 15 residues. Germline CDR1 GTSNPN, CDR2 SVGIG (reference sequence). V dropped 0 bases and J dropped 7; count of bases not matched to a gene: 10. The whole variable domain, filled in from reference TRBV30 and TRBJ1-2, reads SQTIHQWPATLVQPVGSPLSLECTVEGTSNPNLYWYRQAAGRGLQLLFYSVGIGQISSEVPQNLSASRPQDRQFILSSKKLLLSDSGFYLCAWSVLATGDGGYTFGSGTRLTVV.